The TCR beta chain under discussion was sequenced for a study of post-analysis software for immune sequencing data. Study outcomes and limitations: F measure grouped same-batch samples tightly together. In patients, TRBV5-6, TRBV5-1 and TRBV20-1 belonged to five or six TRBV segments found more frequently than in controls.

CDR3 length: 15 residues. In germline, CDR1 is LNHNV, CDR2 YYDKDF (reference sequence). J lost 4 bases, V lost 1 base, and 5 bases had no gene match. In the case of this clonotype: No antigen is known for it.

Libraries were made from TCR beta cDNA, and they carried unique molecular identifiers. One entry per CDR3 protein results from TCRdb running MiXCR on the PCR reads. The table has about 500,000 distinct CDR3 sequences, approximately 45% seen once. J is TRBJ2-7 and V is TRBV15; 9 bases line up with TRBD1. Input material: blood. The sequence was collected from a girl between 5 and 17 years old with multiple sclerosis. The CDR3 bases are TGTGCCACCAGCAGAGGTGGGGACAGGGCGTACGAGCAGTACTTC. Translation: CATSRGGDRAYEQYF.